This T cell receptor (beta chain) was found in a study of cytomegalovirus exposure and HLA in healthy donors. TCRdb's copy holds only in-frame clones and misses some; the assay was immunoSEQ multiplex PCR. The sample lists 100,000 to 120,000 clones, 70% to 85% occurring once. This clone was counted between two and nine times. The source is a woman under 30 in good health and CMV-seronegative. Input material: PBMCs.

The CDR3 region has the DNA TGTGCCAGCAGCTTAGGTCCAGGGGGAGGACAGCCCCAGCATTTT. Amino acids: CASSLGPGGGQPQHF. This chain links TRBV7-6 with TRBJ1-5; 7 bases align to TRBD1. Germline V gene sequence: CDR1 SGHVS, CDR2 FNYEAQ. The trim removed 1 base at V and 7 bases at J, leaving 7 bases unmatched. CDR3 length: 15 residues.